This entry lists 21 T cell receptor beta chains sequenced from one sample in a study of human versus mouse CDR3 diversity and MHC coevolution. Produced via immunoSEQ multiplex PCR; TCRdb's table is partial and in-frame only. This table holds about 81,000 clones, 93% found once. Source material: naive CD4+ T cells from blood. The subset was: CD45RO-negative CD62L-positive naive CD4 T cells. All receptors derive from a person aged 25 to 69 in good health.

In this sample, this clone turned up once. The chain combines TRBV19 with TRBJ1-4; 7 nucleotides match TRBD1. CDR3 size: 14 residues. The trim removed 5 bases at V and 10 bases at J, leaving 10 bases unmatched. Germline CDR1 reads LNHDA; CDR2 reads SQIVND (reference sequence). The CDR3, as DNA: TGTGCCAGTAGTCCTCGACAGGGAACGGTAAAACTGTTTTTT. It encodes CASSPRQGTVKLFF.

The V and J genes are TRBV2 and TRBJ1-5; D possibly corresponds to TRBD1 (6 bases). V lost 3 bases and J 2 bases, leaving 11 bases between the germline ends. Looked up from germline, CDR1 is SNHLY and CDR2 is FYNNEI. The CDR3 spans 15 residues. The CDR3 region has the DNA TGTGCCAGCAGTGACAGGGGAGTGGGCAATCAGCCCCAGCATTTT. Its protein is CASSDRGVGNQPQHF.

The chain employs TRBV18 and TRBJ2-5; tentative D call: TRBD1 (5 bases). The J call may not be correct, given that the DNA end is closer to TRBJ2-7. CDR3 length: 13 residues. CDR1 and CDR2 from the germline V gene are KGHSH and LQKENI. The chain's CDR3 is CASSKDTFYEQYF. CDR3 coding DNA: TGTGCCAGCTCAAAGGACACTTTCTACGAGCAGTACTTC.

The V gene is TRBV30, the J gene TRBJ1-1; tentatively, D is TRBD1 (5 bases). The germline V and J ends were trimmed by 4 bases and 5 bases, with 8 bases remaining between them. This CDR3 spans 11 amino acids. Germline V gene sequence: CDR1 GTSNPN, CDR2 SVGIG (reference sequence). The CDR3 sequence is CAWMEGTEAFF. The CDR3 region has the DNA TGTGCCTGGATGGAGGGGACTGAAGCTTTCTTT.

With respect to this clone: Other DNA variants within this sample encode the same CDR3. The gene calls are TRBV2 and TRBJ1-1; possible D gene TRBD1, 5 bases. The germline CDR1 and CDR2 sequences are SNHLY and FYNNEI. Between the trimmed V and J ends, which lost 4 bases and 1 base, there was a span of 7 bases. There are 13 residues in the CDR3. The CDR3 nucleotides are TGTGCCAGCAGTGTCCAGGGGAACACTGAAGCTTTCTTT. This encodes CASSVQGNTEAFF.

The CDR3 DNA follows: TGTGCCAGCAGCTTAAACAGGGCTGGGGCCAACGTCCTGACTTTC. Residues: CASSLNRAGANVLTF. The chain employs TRBV7-2 and TRBJ2-6; D possibly corresponds to TRBD1 (6 bases). V lost 2 bases, J lost 2 bases, and 7 bases lay in between. CDR1 is SGHTA, CDR2 FQGNSA, per germline. The CDR3 contains 15 residues.

V gene TRBV6-5 combines with J gene TRBJ2-1; 8 bases line up with TRBD1. V dropped 0 bases and J dropped 6; count of bases not matched to a gene: 7. CDR1 is MNHEY and CDR2 is SVGAGI in the germline V gene. This CDR3 has 16 residues. The CDR3 coding sequence is TGTGCCAGCAGTTACTCGAGGACAGGGCCACTCAATGAGCAGTTCTTC. As protein: CASSYSRTGPLNEQFF.

The V gene is TRBV27, the J gene TRBJ1-1; D is ambiguous. CDR1 and CDR2 (germline): MNHEY, SMNVEV (reference sequence). The CDR3 totals 12 residues. Trimming removed 5 bases at V and 5 bases at J, with 9 bases between. DNA of the CDR3: TGTGCCAGCAGTAACCGAGGGACTGAAGCTTTCTTT. This codes for CASSNRGTEAFF.

The rearrangement links TRBV7-6 to TRBJ2-7; D remains unclear. This CDR3 has 15 residues. Germline V gene lookup returns CDR1 SGHVS and CDR2 FNYEAQ. V lost 1 base and J 2 bases, leaving 12 bases between the germline ends. CDR3: CASSLVAGWAYEQYF. The DNA of the CDR3 is TGTGCCAGCAGCTTAGTGGCAGGATGGGCCTACGAGCAGTACTTC.

The chain is built from TRBV2 and TRBJ2-7, with 7 bases that match TRBD1. Trimming took 3 bases from V and 6 from J; bases not matched to a gene: 5. CDR3 length: 13 amino acids. Germline V lookup: CDR1 SNHLY, CDR2 FYNNEI. As DNA, the CDR3 is TGTGCCAGCAGTGACCAGGGGGTGGGCGAGCAGTACTTC. This encodes CASSDQGVGEQYF.

The chain has TRBV15 and TRBJ2-7; D is possibly TRBD2 (5 bases). The CDR3 consists of 15 residues. V was shortened by 1 base and J by 5 bases, with 15 bases between the two germline ends. Per germline, CDR1 LNHNV and CDR2 YYDKDF (reference sequence). CDR3: CATSRGGSSRNEQYF. CDR3 DNA: TGTGCCACCAGCAGAGGAGGGTCCTCTAGAAACGAGCAGTACTTC.

CDR3 DNA: TGCGCCAGCAGCCTGACAGTGAGCGTGAGAACTGAAGCTTTCTTT. Its protein is CASSLTVSVRTEAFF. V is TRBV5-1 and J is TRBJ1-1, with D possibly matching TRBD1 (5 bases). With 4 bases removed from V and 5 bases from J, the gap between germline ends came to 18 bases. This CDR3 contains 15 residues. From germline, CDR1 is SGHRS and CDR2 YFSETQ. Filled out from reference TRBV5-1 and TRBJ1-1, the complete variable domain reads KAGVTQTPRYLIKTRGQQVTLSCSPISGHRSVSWYQQTPGQGLQFLFEYFSETQRNKGNFPGRFSGRQFSNSRSEMNVSTLELGDSALYLCASSLTVSVRTEAFFGQGTRLTVV.

This chain links TRBV28 with TRBJ1-4, with 9 bases aligning to TRBD1. The V and J ends lost 7 bases and 7 bases, in that order; junction bases with no gene match: 10. From germline, CDR1 is MDHEN and CDR2 SYDVKM. The CDR3 covers 15 residues. CDR3 loop: CASTDTPGQGEKLFF. DNA for the CDR3: TGTGCCAGCACGGATACCCCGGGACAGGGTGAAAAACTGTTTTTT.

The rearrangement links TRBV29-1 to TRBJ2-2; D uncertain. Germline-derived CDR1 and CDR2 are SQVTM and ANQGSEA. V was cut by 2 bases and J by 4 bases, with 5 bases left in between. The CDR3 contains 12 residues. The DNA for the CDR3 is TGCAGCGTTGAATGGAGCACCGGGGAGCTGTTTTTT. Its protein product is CSVEWSTGELFF.

The chain carries TRBV5-4 and TRBJ2-1; no reliable D call. V was clipped by 1 base and J by 3 bases, with 11 bases between them. The CDR3 has 15 amino acids. Germline CDR1 SGHNT, CDR2 YYREEE (reference sequence). The CDR3 DNA is TGTGCCAGCAGCTTGCGCGGCGGTAACTACAATGAGCAGTTCTTC. It translates to CASSLRGGNYNEQFF.

The V call is TRBV7-2, the J call TRBJ2-3; no clear D gene. Trimming stripped 5 bases from V and 2 bases from J, with 5 bases between. The CDR3 sequence is 12 residues long. Germline V lookup: CDR1 SGHTA, CDR2 FQGNSA. As DNA, the CDR3 is TGTGCCAGCAGCCTTATCACAGATACGCAGTATTTT. It translates to CASSLITDTQYF.

The gene calls are TRBV18 and TRBJ1-2; the match to TRBD1 covers 9 bases. From germline, CDR1 is KGHSH and CDR2 LQKENI. The CDR3 spans 16 residues. V trimming: 6 bases; J trimming: 4 bases; junction bases outside the gene matches: 12. CDR3 bases: TGTGCCAGCTCCCTTGGGACAGGGAAACTCAGCTATGGCTACACCTTC. Translation gives CASSLGTGKLSYGYTF. The full variable domain, rest sourced from reference TRBV18 and TRBJ1-2, is NAGVMQNPRHLVRRRGQEARLRCSPMKGHSHVYWYRQLPEEGLKFMVYLQKENIIDESGMPKERFSAEFPKEGPSILRIQQVVRGDSAAYFCASSLGTGKLSYGYTFGSGTRLTVV.

The V gene is TRBV13, the J gene TRBJ2-7, with 9 bases identical to TRBD1. This CDR3 comprises 14 residues. Germline V gene sequence: CDR1 PRHDT, CDR2 FYEKMQ (reference sequence). Germline trimming cut 5 bases from V and 4 bases from J; bases unmatched to any gene: 6. The chain's CDR3 is CASSRGQGLYEQYF. The DNA for the CDR3 is TGTGCCAGCAGCCGGGGACAGGGATTGTACGAGCAGTACTTC.

The V and J genes are TRBV7-8 and TRBJ2-1; D is perhaps TRBD2 (6 bases). Germline V CDR1 and CDR2: SGHVS, FQNEAQ. V lost 5 bases and J lost 8, with 16 bases in between. The CDR3 covers 14 residues. Here the CDR3 DNA reads TGTGCCAGCAGCCCTGGGGTTTGGAGGGATGAGCAGTTCTTC. Its protein is CASSPGVWRDEQFF.

CDR3 bases: TGTGCCAGCAGCCCCTTCACCGGGGAGCTGTTTTTT. Encoded protein: CASSPFTGELFF. The chain is built from TRBV7-2 and TRBJ2-2; D gene ambiguous. Germline loops: CDR1 SGHTA, CDR2 FQGNSA. The CDR3 contains 12 residues. V was pared by 5 bases and J by 4 bases, with 5 bases between.

The chain recombines TRBV7-9 with TRBJ1-2; 8 bases are a match to TRBD1. The CDR3 covers 15 residues. In germline, CDR1 is SEHNR, CDR2 FQNEAQ (reference sequence). V lost 6 bases to trimming and J lost 4 bases; unmatched junction nucleotides: 10. The CDR3 reads CASSQFGDRLYGYTF. In DNA, the CDR3 is TGTGCCAGCAGTCAATTCGGGGACAGGCTCTATGGCTACACCTTC.